A single T cell receptor (beta chain) is shown here with its context. The CDR3 is made up of 14 amino acids. V lost 6 bases and J lost 2, with 13 bases in between. Germline V gene sequence: CDR1 MDHEN, CDR2 SYDVKM. The data are from a study of blood T cell repertoires in COVID-19. Overall study context: T cells, B-cell-depleted T cells, or PBMCs supplied cDNA or gDNA.

Libraries were prepared by immunoSEQ multiplex PCR; TCRdb keeps only in-frame clonotypes and omits some of them. The sample records tens of thousands of clones, 76% being singletons. This TCR came from a woman older than 75 with acute or convalescent COVID-19. Specimen: peripheral blood. This chain uses TRBV28 with TRBJ1-2, with D possibly matching TRBD1 (6 bases). In DNA, the CDR3 is TGTGCCAGCAGACAGGGTAATTCCAACTATGGCTACACCTTC. Protein product: CASRQGNSNYGYTF.